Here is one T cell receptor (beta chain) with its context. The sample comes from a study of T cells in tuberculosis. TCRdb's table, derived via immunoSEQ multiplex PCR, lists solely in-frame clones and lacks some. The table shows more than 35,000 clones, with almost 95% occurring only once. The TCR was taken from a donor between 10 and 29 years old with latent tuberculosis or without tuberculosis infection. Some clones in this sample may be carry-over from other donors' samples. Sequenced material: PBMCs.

The CDR3 DNA reads TGCGCCAGCGGGGGGACTGGCGGCAATGAGCAGTTCTTC. Translating gives CASGGTGGNEQFF. This chain joins TRBV10-1 and TRBJ2-1; perhaps TRBD2 as D (6 bases). The germline CDR1 and CDR2 sequences are WNHNN and SYGVQD (reference sequence). V lost 8 bases and J lost 6, with 14 bases in between. The CDR3 totals 13 residues.